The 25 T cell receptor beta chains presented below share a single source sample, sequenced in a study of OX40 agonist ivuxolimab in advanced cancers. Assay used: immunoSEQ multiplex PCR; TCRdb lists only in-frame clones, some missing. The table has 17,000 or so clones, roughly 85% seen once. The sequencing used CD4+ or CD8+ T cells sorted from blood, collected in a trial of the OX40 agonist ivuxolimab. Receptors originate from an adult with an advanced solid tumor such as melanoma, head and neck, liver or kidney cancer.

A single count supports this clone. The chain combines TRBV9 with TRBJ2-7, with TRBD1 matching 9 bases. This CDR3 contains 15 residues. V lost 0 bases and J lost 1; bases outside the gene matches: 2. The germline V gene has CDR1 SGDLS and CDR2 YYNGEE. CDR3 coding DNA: TGTGCCAGCAGCGTAGGAGGGACAGGGTCCTACGAGCAGTACTTC. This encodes CASSVGGTGSYEQYF.

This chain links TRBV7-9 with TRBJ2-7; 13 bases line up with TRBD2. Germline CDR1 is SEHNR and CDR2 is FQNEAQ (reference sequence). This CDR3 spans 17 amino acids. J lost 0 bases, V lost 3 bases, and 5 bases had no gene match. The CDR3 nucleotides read TGTGCCAGCAGCTTGGGGACTAGCGGGACCAGCTCCTACGAGCAGTACTTC. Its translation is CASSLGTSGTSSYEQYF.

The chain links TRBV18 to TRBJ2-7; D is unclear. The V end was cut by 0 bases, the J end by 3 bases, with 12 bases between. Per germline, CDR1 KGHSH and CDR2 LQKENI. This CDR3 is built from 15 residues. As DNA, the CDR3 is TGTGCCAGCTCACCACCCTTTAGCAGCTACTACGAGCAGTACTTC. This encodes CASSPPFSSYYEQYF. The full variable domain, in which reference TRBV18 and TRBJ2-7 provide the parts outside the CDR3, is NAGVMQNPRHLVRRRGQEARLRCSPMKGHSHVYWYRQLPEEGLKFMVYLQKENIIDESGMPKERFSAEFPKEGPSILRIQQVVRGDSAAYFCASSPPFSSYYEQYFGPGTRLTVT.

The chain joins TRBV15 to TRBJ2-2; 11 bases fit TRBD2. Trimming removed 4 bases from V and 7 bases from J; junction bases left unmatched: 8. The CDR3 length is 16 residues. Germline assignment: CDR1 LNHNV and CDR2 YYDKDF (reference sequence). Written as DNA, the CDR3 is TGTGCCACCAGCATTGTAGCGGGAGGGCCTATCGGGGAGCTGTTTTTT. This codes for CATSIVAGGPIGELFF. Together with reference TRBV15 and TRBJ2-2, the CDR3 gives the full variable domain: DAMVIQNPRYQVTQFGKPVTLSCSQTLNHNVMYWYQQKSSQAPKLLFHYYDKDFNNEADTPDNFQSRRPNTSFCFLDIRSPGLGDTAMYLCATSIVAGGPIGELFFGEGSRLTVL.

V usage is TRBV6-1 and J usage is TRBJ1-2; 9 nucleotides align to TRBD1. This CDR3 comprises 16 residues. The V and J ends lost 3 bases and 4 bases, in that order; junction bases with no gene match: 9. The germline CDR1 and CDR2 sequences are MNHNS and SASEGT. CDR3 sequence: CASSDWTGEVGYGYTF. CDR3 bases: TGTGCCAGCAGTGACTGGACAGGGGAAGTAGGCTATGGCTACACCTTC.

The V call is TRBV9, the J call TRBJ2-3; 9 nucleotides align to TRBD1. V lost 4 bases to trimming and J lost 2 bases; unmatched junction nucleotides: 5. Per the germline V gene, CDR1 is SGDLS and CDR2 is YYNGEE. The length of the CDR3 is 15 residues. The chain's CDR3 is CASSQQGAYTDTQYF. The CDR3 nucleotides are TGTGCCAGCAGCCAACAGGGGGCATACACAGATACGCAGTATTTT.

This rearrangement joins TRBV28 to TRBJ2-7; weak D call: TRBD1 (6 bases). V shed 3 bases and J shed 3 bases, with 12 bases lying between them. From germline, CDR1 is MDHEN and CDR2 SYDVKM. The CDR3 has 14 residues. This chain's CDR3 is CASSFMDSFYEQYF. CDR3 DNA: TGTGCCAGCAGTTTCATGGACAGCTTCTACGAGCAGTACTTC. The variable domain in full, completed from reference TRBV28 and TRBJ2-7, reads DVKVTQSSRYLVKRTGEKVFLECVQDMDHENMFWYRQDPGLGLRLIYFSYDVKMKEKGDIPEGYSVSREKKERFSLILESASTNQTSMYLCASSFMDSFYEQYFGPGTRLTVT.

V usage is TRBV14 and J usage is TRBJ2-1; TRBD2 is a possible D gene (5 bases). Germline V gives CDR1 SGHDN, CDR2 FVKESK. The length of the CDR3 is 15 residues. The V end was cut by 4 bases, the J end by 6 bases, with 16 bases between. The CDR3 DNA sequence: TGTGCCAGCAGCCCACACGCCGGGGTAGGCAATGAGCAGTTCTTC. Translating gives CASSPHAGVGNEQFF.

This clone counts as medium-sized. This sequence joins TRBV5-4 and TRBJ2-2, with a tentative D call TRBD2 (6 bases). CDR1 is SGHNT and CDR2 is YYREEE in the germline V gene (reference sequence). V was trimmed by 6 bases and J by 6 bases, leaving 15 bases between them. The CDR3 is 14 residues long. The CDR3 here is CASTWGGIAGELFF. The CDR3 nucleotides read TGTGCCAGCACCTGGGGCGGGATCGCCGGGGAGCTGTTTTTT.

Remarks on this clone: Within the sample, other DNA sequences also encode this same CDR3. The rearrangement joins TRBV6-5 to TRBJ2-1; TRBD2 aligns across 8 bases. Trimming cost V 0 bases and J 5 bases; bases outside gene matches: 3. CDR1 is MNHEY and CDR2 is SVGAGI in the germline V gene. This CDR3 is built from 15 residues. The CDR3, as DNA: TGTGCCAGCAGTTACTCAACTAGCGGTCACAATGAGCAGTTCTTC. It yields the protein CASSYSTSGHNEQFF.

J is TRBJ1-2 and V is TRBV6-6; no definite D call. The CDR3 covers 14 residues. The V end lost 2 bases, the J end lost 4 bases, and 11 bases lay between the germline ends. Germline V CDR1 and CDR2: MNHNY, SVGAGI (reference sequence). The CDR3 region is CASSYDTWAYGYTF. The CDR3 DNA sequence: TGTGCCAGCAGTTACGACACTTGGGCCTATGGCTACACCTTC.

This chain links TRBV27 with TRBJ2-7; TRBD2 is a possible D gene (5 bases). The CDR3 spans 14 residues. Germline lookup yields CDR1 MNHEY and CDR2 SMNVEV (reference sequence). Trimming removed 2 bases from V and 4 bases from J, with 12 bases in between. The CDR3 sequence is CASSLVGVEYEQYF. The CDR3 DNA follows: TGTGCCAGCAGTTTAGTGGGAGTTGAATACGAGCAGTACTTC.

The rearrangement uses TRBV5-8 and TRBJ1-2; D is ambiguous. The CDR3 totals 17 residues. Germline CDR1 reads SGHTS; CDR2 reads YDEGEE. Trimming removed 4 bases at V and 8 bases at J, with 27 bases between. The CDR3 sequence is CASSQDRLQLLTMGYTF. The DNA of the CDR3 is TGTGCCAGCAGCCAAGATCGGTTACAGCTTCTAACTATGGGCTACACCTTC.

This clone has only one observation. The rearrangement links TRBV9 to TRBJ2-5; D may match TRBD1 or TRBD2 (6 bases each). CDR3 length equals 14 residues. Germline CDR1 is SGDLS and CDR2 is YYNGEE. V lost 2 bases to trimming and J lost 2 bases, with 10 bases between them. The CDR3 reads CASSVWGAQETQYF. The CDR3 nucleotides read TGTGCCAGCAGCGTCTGGGGGGCTCAAGAGACCCAGTACTTC.

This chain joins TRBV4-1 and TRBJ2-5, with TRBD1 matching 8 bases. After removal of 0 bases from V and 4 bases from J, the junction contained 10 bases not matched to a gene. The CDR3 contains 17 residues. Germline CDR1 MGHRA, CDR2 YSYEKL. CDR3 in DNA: TGCGCCAGCAGCCAAGAGACGACAGGGGCGTTTGTAGAGACCCAGTACTTC. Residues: CASSQETTGAFVETQYF.

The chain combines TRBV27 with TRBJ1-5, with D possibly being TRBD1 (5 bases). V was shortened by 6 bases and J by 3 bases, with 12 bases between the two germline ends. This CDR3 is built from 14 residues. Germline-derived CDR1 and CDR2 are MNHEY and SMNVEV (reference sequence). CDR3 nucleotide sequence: TGTGCCAGCAGCATTCTGGGGCCCAATCAGCCCCAGCATTTT. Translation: CASSILGPNQPQHF.

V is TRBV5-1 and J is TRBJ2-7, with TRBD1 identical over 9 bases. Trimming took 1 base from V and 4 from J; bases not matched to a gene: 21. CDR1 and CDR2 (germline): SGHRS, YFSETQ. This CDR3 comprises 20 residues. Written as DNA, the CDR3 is TGCGCCAGCAGCTTGACCCCCCGGGACAGGGTCTCCCTTCCTGGGTACGAGCAGTACTTC. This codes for CASSLTPRDRVSLPGYEQYF.

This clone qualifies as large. The CDR3 nucleotides are TGTGCCAGCAGCGACCGGGACAGCCTTAATGATGGCTACACCTTC. Residues: CASSDRDSLNDGYTF. This chain uses TRBV9 with TRBJ1-2, with 7 bases fitting TRBD1. Germline V gives CDR1 SGDLS, CDR2 YYNGEE. The J segment lost 6 bases and the V segment lost 3 bases, leaving 11 bases of the junction unmatched. The CDR3 has 15 amino acids.

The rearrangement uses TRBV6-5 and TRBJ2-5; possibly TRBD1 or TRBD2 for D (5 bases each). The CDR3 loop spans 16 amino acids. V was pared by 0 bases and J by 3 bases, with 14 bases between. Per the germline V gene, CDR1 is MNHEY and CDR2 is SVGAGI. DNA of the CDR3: TGTGCCAGCAGTTACTCGATCCGGGGCCTTAAAGAGACCCAGTACTTC. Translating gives CASSYSIRGLKETQYF.

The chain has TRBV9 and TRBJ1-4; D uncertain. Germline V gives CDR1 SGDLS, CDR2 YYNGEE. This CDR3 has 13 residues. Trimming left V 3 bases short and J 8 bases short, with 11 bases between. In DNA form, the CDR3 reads TGTGCCAGCAGCGCGGGCAGGAGGGAAAAACTGTTTTTT. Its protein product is CASSAGRREKLFF.

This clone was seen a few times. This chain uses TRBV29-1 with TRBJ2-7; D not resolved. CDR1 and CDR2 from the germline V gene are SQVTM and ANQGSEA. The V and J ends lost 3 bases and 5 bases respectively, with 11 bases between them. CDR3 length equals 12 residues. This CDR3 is CSVEEGPNEQYF. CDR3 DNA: TGCAGCGTTGAGGAAGGCCCGAACGAGCAGTACTTC.

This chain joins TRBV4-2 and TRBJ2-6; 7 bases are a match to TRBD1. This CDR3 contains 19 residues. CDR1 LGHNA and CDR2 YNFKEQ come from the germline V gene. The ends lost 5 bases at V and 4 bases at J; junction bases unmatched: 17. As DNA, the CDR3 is TGTGCCAGCAGCAAATGGGACAGAGTTGATCTTGCGGGGGCCAACGTCCTGACTTTC. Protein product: CASSKWDRVDLAGANVLTF.

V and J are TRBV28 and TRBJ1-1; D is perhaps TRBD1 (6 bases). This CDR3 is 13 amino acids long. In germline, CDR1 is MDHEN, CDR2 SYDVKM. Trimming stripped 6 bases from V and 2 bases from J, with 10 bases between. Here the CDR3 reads CASRKTGNTEAFF. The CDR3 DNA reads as TGTGCCAGCAGGAAGACAGGCAACACTGAAGCTTTCTTT.

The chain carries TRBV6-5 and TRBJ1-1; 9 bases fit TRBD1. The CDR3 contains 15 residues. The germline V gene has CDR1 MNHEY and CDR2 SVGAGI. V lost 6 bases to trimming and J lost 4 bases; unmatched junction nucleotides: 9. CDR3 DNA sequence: TGTGCCAGCAGCCTATCGGGACAGGGAACCACTGAAGCTTTCTTT. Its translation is CASSLSGQGTTEAFF.

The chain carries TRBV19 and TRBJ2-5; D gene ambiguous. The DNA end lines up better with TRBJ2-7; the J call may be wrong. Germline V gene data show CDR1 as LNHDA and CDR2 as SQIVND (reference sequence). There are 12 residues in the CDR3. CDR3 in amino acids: CASSIGPYEQYF. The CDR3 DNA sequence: TGTGCCAGTAGTATAGGACCCTACGAGCAGTACTTC.